This T cell receptor beta chain was sequenced during a study of OX40 agonist ivuxolimab in advanced cancers. The CDR3 runs to 17 residues. Germline CDR1 reads MGHRA; CDR2 reads YSYEKL. Trimming at V came to 5 bases and at J to 4 bases, leaving 16 bases not matched to a gene. Data came from immunoSEQ multiplex PCR; TCRdb stores just in-frame clones and leaves some out. The sample consists of 65,000 to 80,000 clones, 93% of them appearing once. This TCR came from an adult with an advanced solid tumor such as melanoma, head and neck, liver or kidney cancer. The material was CD4+ or CD8+ T cells sorted from blood, obtained in a trial of the OX40 agonist ivuxolimab. V gene TRBV4-1 combines with J gene TRBJ2-7; TRBD2 matches at 8 bases. CDR3 in DNA: TGCGCCAGCAGCTCGAGACCCCCGGGGGCGGGAGGTTACGAGCAGTACTTC. This codes for CASSSRPPGAGGYEQYF.